These 10 T cell receptor beta chains were sequenced from one sample in a study of blood T cell repertoires in COVID-19. Only in-frame clones appear in the TCRdb table, and some are missing; sequencing was by immunoSEQ multiplex PCR. Of 280,000 or so clones in the sample, nearly 90% are singletons; the top ten hold 1.5% to 2%. The sample taken for sequencing was PBMCs or T cells enriched from blood (not recorded which). The source is a woman aged 18-30 years with acute COVID-19.

This sequence joins TRBV25-1 and TRBJ2-2; the D is unclear. Germline assignment: CDR1 MGHDK and CDR2 SYGVNS. V was clipped by 5 bases and J by 1 base, with 5 bases between them. The CDR3 is made up of 13 amino acids. The CDR3 DNA follows: TGTGCCAGCAGTTTGAGGAACACCGGGGAGCTGTTTTTT. This sequence encodes CASSLRNTGELFF. The full variable domain, in which reference TRBV25-1 and TRBJ2-2 provide the parts outside the CDR3, is EADIYQTPRYLVIGTGKKITLECSQTMGHDKMYWYQQDPGMELHLIHYSYGVNSTEKGDLSSESTVSRIRTEHFPLTLESARPSHTSQYLCASSLRNTGELFFGEGSRLTVL.

This chain connects TRBV19 to TRBJ1-2; D is unresolved. Germline V lookup: CDR1 LNHDA, CDR2 SQIVND (reference sequence). V dropped 5 bases and J dropped 4 bases, with 14 bases sitting between them. CDR3 size: 14 residues. CDR3 bases: TGTGCCAGTAGTTCCCCTCAACCAGGCTATGGCTACACCTTC. Its translation is CASSSPQPGYGYTF.

The chain uses TRBV5-4 and TRBJ1-2, with a tentative D call TRBD1 (6 bases). Germline V gene lookup returns CDR1 SGHNT and CDR2 YYREEE (reference sequence). Trimming cost V 4 bases and J 12 bases, with 16 bases left between them. The CDR3 is made up of 12 amino acids. As DNA, the CDR3 is TGTGCCAGCAGCCAACCCAACGGGGACAACACCTTC. Its translation: CASSQPNGDNTF.

The chain carries TRBV6-5 and TRBJ2-2; D unclear. V lost 0 bases and J lost 0, with 8 bases in between. Germline CDR1 MNHEY, CDR2 SVGAGI. The CDR3 sequence is 16 residues long. The CDR3: CASSYSWAPNTGELFF. In DNA form, the CDR3 reads TGTGCCAGCAGTTACTCGTGGGCGCCGAACACCGGGGAGCTGTTTTTT.

The chain couples TRBV4-3 to TRBJ2-1; 10 bases agree with TRBD2. CDR3 size: 17 residues. Germline V gene sequence: CDR1 LGHNA, CDR2 YSLEER. Trimming cost V 3 bases and J 4 bases; bases outside gene matches: 9. The CDR3 reads CASSQVSLAGKYNEQFF. CDR3 bases: TGCGCCAGCAGCCAGGTGTCACTAGCGGGAAAATACAATGAGCAGTTCTTC.

The chain joins TRBV7-9 to TRBJ2-1, with 12 bases aligning to TRBD2. Germline CDR1 SEHNR, CDR2 FQNEAQ (reference sequence). The CDR3 length is 16 residues. V dropped 5 bases and J dropped 8; count of bases not matched to a gene: 10. CDR3 bases: TGTGCCAGCAGCCTCGGACTAGCGGGAATATTGGATGAGCAGTTCTTC. Protein sequence: CASSLGLAGILDEQFF.

This chain links TRBV6-5 with TRBJ2-2; TRBD1 is a possible D gene (5 bases). In germline, CDR1 is MNHEY, CDR2 SVGAGI. This CDR3 region has 11 residues. Trimming stripped 9 bases from V and 5 bases from J, with 7 bases between. The CDR3 loop reads CASSGTGELFF. The CDR3 region has the DNA TGTGCCAGTTCAGGGACCGGGGAGCTGTTTTTT.

This chain connects TRBV28 to TRBJ1-1; the D gene is possibly TRBD1 (6 bases). Germline V CDR1 and CDR2: MDHEN, SYDVKM. The V and J ends lost 6 bases and 7 bases respectively, with 15 bases between them. The CDR3 spans 13 residues. CDR3 amino acids: CASSPRGGGEAFF. For the CDR3, the DNA is TGTGCCAGCAGCCCCCGAGGGGGGGGTGAAGCTTTCTTT.

This clone was recorded only once. The chain combines TRBV28 with TRBJ2-7; 7 bases are shared with TRBD2. The CDR3 extends over 15 amino acids. Germline V gene lookup returns CDR1 MDHEN and CDR2 SYDVKM. V lost 7 bases to trimming and J lost 0 bases; unmatched junction nucleotides: 9. In nucleotides, the CDR3 is TGTGCCAGCACCCCCCTAGCGGAAGGCTCCTACGAGCAGTACTTC. Translation: CASTPLAEGSYEQYF.

The chain combines TRBV25-1 with TRBJ2-5; tentatively, D is TRBD2 (7 bases). The CDR3 consists of 15 residues. Per the germline V gene, CDR1 is MGHDK and CDR2 is SYGVNS. V dropped 1 base and J dropped 2 bases, with 11 bases sitting between them. Here the CDR3 DNA reads TGTGCCAGCAGTGAATCGGGGGGCTCGCAAGAGACCCAGTACTTC. Its protein is CASSESGGSQETQYF.